This T cell receptor (beta chain) was observed in a study of blood T cell repertoires in COVID-19. The CDR3 loop spans 16 amino acids. After removal of 4 bases from V and 6 bases from J, the junction contained 9 bases not matched to a gene. The germline V gene encodes CDR1 MDHEN and CDR2 SYDVKM. Per the authors' pipeline: The authors estimated nucleated cell counts from reference gene primer amplification. Libraries were prepared by immunoSEQ multiplex PCR; TCRdb keeps only in-frame clonotypes and omits some of them. The V and J calls and the clone size are those of that table, but D and trimming were determined from the DNA. Here the sample spans 81,000 or so clones, approximately 85% being singletons.

Sequencing was performed on peripheral blood. This rearrangement joins TRBV28 to TRBJ2-2; 9 bases are shared with TRBD1. This clonotype was sampled from a man aged 50-59 years with active COVID-19. The CDR3 sequence: CASSSSSTGGSGELFF. CDR3 nucleotide sequence: TGTGCCAGCAGTTCCTCTTCGACAGGGGGGTCCGGGGAGCTGTTTTTT.